These T cell receptor beta chains were read from a single sample in a study of blood T cell repertoires in COVID-19. The method was immunoSEQ multiplex PCR; TCRdb's version includes in-frame clones alone and lacks a portion of them. The repertoire has 150,000 to 200,000 clones, approximately 86% of them found once; the top ten carry around 8.3%. Source material: peripheral blood. The receptors stem from a man in his sixties with acute or convalescent COVID-19. Each CDR3 is given with its conserved first and last residue. A D gene is named only where the DNA matches it firmly. The size of a clone is reported for some rows only, either as once, few or many, or as a class for expanded clones.

>NA|16|TRBJ2-5|TRBV11-1|TRBD2
TGTGCCAGCACCCCTAGGGGCGGGGGGCGGCGAGAGACCCAGTACTTC
CASTPRGGGRRETQYF
>NA|13|TRBJ2-1|TRBV10-1|NA
TGCGCCAGCAGTGAGCAGACCTACAATGAGCAGTTCTTC
CASSEQTYNEQFF
>NA|15|TRBJ1-1|TRBV5-1|NA
TGCGCCAGCAGCTCGGGGCCGGGGGGGAGCACTGAAGCTTTCTTT
CASSSGPGGSTEAFF
>NA|14|TRBJ1-2|TRBV30|TRBD1
TGTGCCTGGACCCTAGGGACAGGGTTGGATGGCTACACCTTC
CAWTLGTGLDGYTF
>NA|15|TRBJ2-1|TRBV5-1|NA
TGCGCCAGCACCCGTGGTGTGGCGGGTATAAATGAGCAGTTCTTC
CASTRGVAGINEQFF
>NA|16|TRBJ1-6|TRBV2|NA
TGTGCCAGCAGCCTCGACAGTGTTTCCTATAATTCACCCCTCCACTTT
CASSLDSVSYNSPLHF
>NA|12|TRBJ1-4|TRBV19|NA
TGTGCCAGTAGTGCCCTACAGGAAAAACTGTTTTTT
CASSALQEKLFF
>few|15|TRBJ1-2|TRBV28|NA
TGTGCCAGCAGTTTATCTTTTGGGCAGGTCCACGGCTACACCTTC
CASSLSFGQVHGYTF
>NA|19|TRBJ2-3|TRBV4-1|NA
TGCGCCAGCAGCCAAGTCGCTGGTCGGCTGTGGGAGTCAGGAGATACGCAGTATTTT
CASSQVAGRLWESGDTQYF
>NA|13|TRBJ2-3|TRBV5-4|NA
TGTGCCAGCAGCTTGTGGGCTGCGGATACGCAGTATTTT
CASSLWAADTQYF
>once|13|TRBJ1-1|TRBV9|NA
TGTGCCAGCAGCAGAGGCCCGGGCACTGAAGCTTTCTTT
CASSRGPGTEAFF
>NA|17|TRBJ2-4|TRBV5-4|NA
TGTGCCAGCAGCTTGACGGGATGGGCCCCACGCCAAAACATTCAGTACTTC
CASSLTGWAPRQNIQYF
>NA|15|TRBJ2-7|TRBV30|NA
TGTGCCTGGAGTGGGCGGGGTTCTCTCTCCTACGAGCAGTACTTC
CAWSGRGSLSYEQYF
>few|14|TRBJ1-2|TRBV7-9|NA
TGTGCCAGCAGCTCTGCCCGGACTCGCCTTGGCTACACCTTC
CASSSARTRLGYTF
>NA|14|TRBJ2-3|TRBV3-1/TRBV3-2|NA
TGTGCCAGCAGCCAAGTGAGCGAGGCAGATACGCAGTATTTT
CASSQVSEADTQYF
>NA|16|TRBJ1-6|TRBV25-1|TRBD1
TGTGCCAGCAGTGAACCCCGACAGGGGAAGGGTTCACCCCTCCACTTT
CASSEPRQGKGSPLHF
>NA|13|TRBJ2-3|TRBV5-1|NA
TGCGCCAGCAGCTTGACGTCCAGGGATACGCAGTATTTT
CASSLTSRDTQYF
>NA|12|TRBJ1-2|TRBV29-1|NA
TGCAGCGTTGGGGGGAAGTCCGGCGGGATACCCTTC
CSVGGKSGGIPF
>NA|15|TRBJ1-6|TRBV7-3|NA
TGTGCCAGCAGCCCTGGGGAGGGGCTCGGTTCACCCCTCCACTTT
CASSPGEGLGSPLHF
>NA|18|TRBJ2-1|TRBV5-1|TRBD1
TGCGCCAGCAGCATACGACCAATGGGACAGGGGGCCTACAATGAGCAGTTCTTC
CASSIRPMGQGAYNEQFF
>NA|13|TRBJ2-6|TRBV28|NA
TGTGCCGTACGGGGGTCTGGGGCCAACGTCCTGACTTTC
CAVRGSGANVLTF
>NA|12|TRBJ2-7|TRBV30|TRBD1
TGTGCCTGGAGGACAGGGGGCTACGAGCAGTACTTC
CAWRTGGYEQYF